Listed here are 7 T cell receptor beta chains from one sample, sequenced in a study of cytomegalovirus exposure and HLA in healthy donors. Researchers ran the PCR with 60 Vbeta and 13 Jbeta primers. Clones were sequenced by immunoSEQ multiplex PCR, and TCRdb holds only the in-frame ones, with some missing. This sample carries more than 50,000 clones, approximately 80% of them seen once, and the ten largest clones take around 2.5%. Sequenced: PBMCs. The receptors were sampled from a female donor in good health and CMV-seronegative.

The chain uses TRBV7-2 and TRBJ2-5, with 7 positions matching TRBD1. The CDR3 extends over 16 amino acids. V lost 5 bases and J lost 3; bases outside the gene matches: 12. From germline, CDR1 is SGHTA and CDR2 FQGNSA. The chain's CDR3 is CASSLNPPTGKETQYF. CDR3 nucleotide sequence: TGTGCCAGCAGCCTAAATCCCCCGACAGGGAAAGAGACCCAGTACTTC.

The chain joins TRBV6-5 to TRBJ2-3; TRBD2 aligns across 9 bases. The CDR3 is 13 residues long. CDR1 and CDR2 (germline): MNHEY, SVGAGI. The junction had 2 bases not matched to a gene; V was cut back by 8 bases and J by 2 bases. The CDR3: CASSSGVTDTQYF. The CDR3 DNA reads as TGTGCCAGCTCTAGCGGGGTCACAGATACGCAGTATTTT.

This clone was found a few times. The rearrangement joins TRBV7-2 to TRBJ2-6, with 10 bases aligning to TRBD1. Germline V gives CDR1 SGHTA, CDR2 FQGNSA. The V and J ends lost 8 bases and 3 bases, in that order; junction bases with no gene match: 4. CDR3 length: 15 residues. The CDR3 sequence is CASGDRGLGANVLTF. The CDR3, as DNA: TGTGCCAGCGGTGACAGGGGGCTTGGGGCCAACGTCCTGACTTTC.

The DNA for the CDR3 is TGTGCCAGCAGGGGCATGCTTGAGTATTTT. Translation gives CASRGMLEYF. V usage is TRBV2 and J usage is TRBJ2-3; D not certain. Between the trimmed V and J ends, which lost 6 bases and 13 bases, there was a span of 11 bases. The germline gives CDR1 SNHLY, CDR2 FYNNEI. CDR3 size: 10 residues.

The V and J genes are TRBV15 and TRBJ1-4; possible D gene TRBD1, 6 bases. The CDR3 sequence is 15 residues long. Germline-derived CDR1 and CDR2 are LNHNV and YYDKDF (reference sequence). The ends were cut back, 0 bases at V and 5 bases at J, with 10 bases in the middle. Written as DNA, the CDR3 is TGTGCCACCAGCAGAGATAAGGGGGTGAATGAAAAACTGTTTTTT. Amino acids: CATSRDKGVNEKLFF.

This clone was observed a single time. The chain recombines TRBV6-1 with TRBJ1-5; 7 bases line up with TRBD1. V dropped 3 bases and J dropped 1; count of bases not matched to a gene: 0. Looked up from germline, CDR1 is MNHNS and CDR2 is SASEGT. CDR3 length: 14 residues. DNA for the CDR3: TGTGCCAGCAGTGAGACAGGGAGCAATCAGCCCCAGCATTTT. This gives the protein CASSETGSNQPQHF.

The chain has TRBV19 and TRBJ2-7, with 8 bases aligning to TRBD1. The CDR3 sequence is 17 residues long. J was trimmed by 5 bases and V by 4 bases; bases with no gene match: 16. Looked up from germline, CDR1 is LNHDA and CDR2 is SQIVND (reference sequence). CDR3 sequence (DNA): TGTGCCAGTAGTACCCGCTCAAGGACAGGGCGGATGGACGAGCAGTACTTC. This codes for CASSTRSRTGRMDEQYF.